This TCR beta chain was profiled in a study of shared clonotypes between healthy human individuals. Study summary: Each donor contributed plates that comprised three CD4 naive, three CD4 memory, two CD8 naive and one CD8 memory.

Details on this clone: Antigen: not known.

Positive CCR7 selection of CD45RO-negative cells yielded the naive CD8 cells, and terminally differentiated effector memory CD45RA+ cells were excluded. V shed 1 base and J 8 bases; nucleotides not matched to a gene: 10. Germline CDR1 SGHDN, CDR2 FVKESK. The CDR3 extends over 16 amino acids. General study findings and limits: Having only a few donors restricted how much genetic and exposure-history diversity was captured.

The protocol was immunoSEQ multiplex PCR, while the TCRdb copy is restricted to in-frame clones and leaves out a portion. The table records 2 million or so clones, roughly 95% of them present only once. This clonotype originated in a man between 18 and 35 years old in good health. The chain employs TRBV14 and TRBJ2-1; TRBD2 aligns across 8 bases. Input material: naive CD8+ T cells sorted from blood. CDR3: CASSQVLGTSVHEQFF. The DNA of the CDR3 is TGTGCCAGCAGCCAAGTTCTCGGGACTAGTGTCCATGAGCAGTTCTTC.